This T cell receptor (beta chain) was identified during a study of blood T cells in healthy people across ages. Overall study findings and caveats: Researchers judged that diversity estimates from one million T cells fell short of true values. Because sorting was not performed, PBMCs prevented conclusive naive versus antigen-experienced comparison. Strong correlation linked observed beta diversity and percent naive T cells.

A sample-barcoded 5' primer and a J-beta primer mix were used in a second PCR of roughly 6 to 12 cycles. In TCRdb, the 5' RACE reads were re-called with MiXCR into one record per CDR3 protein. This table holds almost 800,000 distinct CDR3 sequences, over 45% found once. Concerning this clonotype: Antigen: not known.

The CDR3 loop spans 15 amino acids. In germline, CDR1 is MDHEN, CDR2 SYDVKM. The V and J ends lost 6 bases and 3 bases respectively, with 15 bases between them. The chain is built from TRBV28 and TRBJ2-1, with D possibly matching TRBD2 (5 bases). The source of this sequence is a man aged 25 to 45 in good health. The sequenced sample consisted of blood. The CDR3 bases are TGTGCCAGCAGAGAAGCGGACGTCATCTACAATGAGCAGTTCTTC. Its translation is CASREADVIYNEQFF.